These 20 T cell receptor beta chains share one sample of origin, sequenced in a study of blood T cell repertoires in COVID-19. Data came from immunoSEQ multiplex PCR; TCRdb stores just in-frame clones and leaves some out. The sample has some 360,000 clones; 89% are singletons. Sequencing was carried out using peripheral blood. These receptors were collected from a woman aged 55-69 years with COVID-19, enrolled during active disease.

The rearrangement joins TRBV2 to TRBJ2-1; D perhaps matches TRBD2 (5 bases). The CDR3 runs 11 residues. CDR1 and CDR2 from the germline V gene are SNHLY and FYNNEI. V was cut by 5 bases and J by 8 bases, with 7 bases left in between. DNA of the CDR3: TGTGCCAGCAGTTCGAGGGATGAGCAGTTCTTC. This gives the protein CASSSRDEQFF. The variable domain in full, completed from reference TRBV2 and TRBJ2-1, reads EPEVTQTPSHQVTQMGQEVILRCVPISNHLYFYWYRQILGQKVEFLVSFYNNEISEKSEIFDDQFSVERPDGSNFTLKIRSTKLEDSAMYFCASSSRDEQFFGPGTRLTVL.

CDR3 DNA sequence: TGCGCCAGCAGCTTGGAAAGGACAGGGCGGACTGACACCGGGGAGCTGTTTTTT. Translated: CASSLERTGRTDTGELFF. The genes are TRBV5-1 and TRBJ2-2; 8 bases line up with TRBD1. The CDR3 spans 18 residues. Germline V gene lookup returns CDR1 SGHRS and CDR2 YFSETQ. V dropped 0 bases and J dropped 3; count of bases not matched to a gene: 10.

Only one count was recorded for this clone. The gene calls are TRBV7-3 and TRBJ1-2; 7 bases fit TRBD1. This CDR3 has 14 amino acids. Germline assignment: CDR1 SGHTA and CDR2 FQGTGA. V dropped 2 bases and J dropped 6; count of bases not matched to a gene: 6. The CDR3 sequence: CASSLSRQGDGYTF. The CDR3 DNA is TGTGCCAGCAGCTTATCCCGACAGGGTGATGGCTACACCTTC.

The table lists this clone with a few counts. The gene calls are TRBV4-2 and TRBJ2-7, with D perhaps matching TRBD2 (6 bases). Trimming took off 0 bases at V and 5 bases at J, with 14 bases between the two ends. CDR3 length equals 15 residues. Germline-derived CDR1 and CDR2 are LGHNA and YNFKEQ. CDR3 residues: CASSQDPGSGDEQYF. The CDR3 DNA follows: TGTGCCAGCAGCCAAGATCCGGGGTCGGGGGACGAGCAGTACTTC.

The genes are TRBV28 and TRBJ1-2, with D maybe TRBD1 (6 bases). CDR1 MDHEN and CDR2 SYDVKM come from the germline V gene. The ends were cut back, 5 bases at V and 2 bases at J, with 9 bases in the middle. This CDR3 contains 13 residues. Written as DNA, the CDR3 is TGTGCCAGCAGTGGGGGCTTAAACTATGGCTACACCTTC. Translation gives CASSGGLNYGYTF.

The CDR3 sequence: CASSPGGAEQFF. CDR3 nucleotides: TGTGCCAGCAGTCCAGGGGGCGCTGAGCAGTTCTTC. The rearrangement uses TRBV12-3 or TRBV12-4 and TRBJ2-1; 8 nucleotides line up with TRBD1. This CDR3 spans 12 amino acids. J lost 9 bases, V lost 5 bases, and 3 bases had no gene match.

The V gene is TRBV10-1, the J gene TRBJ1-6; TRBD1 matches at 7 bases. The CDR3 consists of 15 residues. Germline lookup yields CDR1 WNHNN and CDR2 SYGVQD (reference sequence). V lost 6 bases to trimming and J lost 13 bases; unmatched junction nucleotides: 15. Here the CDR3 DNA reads TGCGCCAGCAGGATCTCCGGGACAGAGGAGTCCCCCCTCCACTTT. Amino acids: CASRISGTEESPLHF.

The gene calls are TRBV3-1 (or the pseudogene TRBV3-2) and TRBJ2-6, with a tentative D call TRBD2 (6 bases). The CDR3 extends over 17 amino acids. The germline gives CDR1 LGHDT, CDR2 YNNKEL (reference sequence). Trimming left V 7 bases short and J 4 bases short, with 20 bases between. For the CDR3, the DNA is TGTGCCAGCACCACCCGTGGGGCGGGATCCGGGGCCAACGTCCTGACTTTC. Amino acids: CASTTRGAGSGANVLTF.

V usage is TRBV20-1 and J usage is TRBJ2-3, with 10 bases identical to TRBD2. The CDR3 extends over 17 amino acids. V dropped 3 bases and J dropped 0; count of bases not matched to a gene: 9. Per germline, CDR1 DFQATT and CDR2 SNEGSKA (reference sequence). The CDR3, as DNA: TGCAGTGCTAGTTTGTCTAGCGGGGGCCTCAGCACAGATACGCAGTATTTT. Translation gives CSASLSSGGLSTDTQYF.

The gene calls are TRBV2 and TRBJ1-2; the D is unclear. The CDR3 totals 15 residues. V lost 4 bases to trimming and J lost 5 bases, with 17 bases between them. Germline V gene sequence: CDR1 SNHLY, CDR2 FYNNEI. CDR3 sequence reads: CASSGEAAPTYGYTF. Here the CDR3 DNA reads TGTGCCAGCAGTGGAGAGGCGGCCCCCACTTATGGCTACACCTTC.

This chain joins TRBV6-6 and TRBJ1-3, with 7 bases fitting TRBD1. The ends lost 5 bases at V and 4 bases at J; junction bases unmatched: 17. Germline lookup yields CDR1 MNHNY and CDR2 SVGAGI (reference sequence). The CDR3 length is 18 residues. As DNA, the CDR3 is TGTGCCAGCAGTCGACAGGGAGGTCATAGCGGCTACGGAAACACCATATATTTT. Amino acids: CASSRQGGHSGYGNTIYF.

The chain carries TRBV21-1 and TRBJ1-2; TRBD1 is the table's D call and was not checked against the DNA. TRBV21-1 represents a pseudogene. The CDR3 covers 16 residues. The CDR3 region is CASSMTNRGRGYGYTF. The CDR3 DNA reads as TGTGCCAGCAGCATGACTAACAGGGGGCGCGGCTATGGCTACACCTTC.

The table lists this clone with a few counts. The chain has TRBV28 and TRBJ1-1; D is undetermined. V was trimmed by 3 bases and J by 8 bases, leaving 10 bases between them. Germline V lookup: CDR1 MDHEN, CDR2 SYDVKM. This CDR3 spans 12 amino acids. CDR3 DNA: TGTGCCAGCAGTTTCCGCCCCAGAGAAGCTTTCTTT. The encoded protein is CASSFRPREAFF.

The CDR3 DNA reads as TGCGCCAGCAGCCGTTTGAGGCTGGAGACCCAGTACTTC. Residues: CASSRLRLETQYF. The V gene is TRBV5-1, the J gene TRBJ2-5, with D unclear. This CDR3 is 13 amino acids long. Germline assignment: CDR1 SGHRS and CDR2 YFSETQ. The V gene lost 4 bases and the J gene lost 5 bases, with 12 bases spanning the gap.

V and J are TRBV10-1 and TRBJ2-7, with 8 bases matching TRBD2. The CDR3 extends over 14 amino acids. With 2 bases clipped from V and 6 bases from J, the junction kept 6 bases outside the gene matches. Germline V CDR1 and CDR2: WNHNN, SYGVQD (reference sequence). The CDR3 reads CASSEAGGSAEQYF. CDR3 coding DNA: TGCGCCAGCAGTGAGGCGGGGGGTTCCGCCGAGCAGTACTTC.

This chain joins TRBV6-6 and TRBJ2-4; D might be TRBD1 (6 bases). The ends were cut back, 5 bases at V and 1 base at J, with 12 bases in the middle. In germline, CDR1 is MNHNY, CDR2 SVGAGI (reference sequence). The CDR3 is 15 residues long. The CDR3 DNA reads TGTGCCAGCAGTCGCCACAGGGAGGCCAAAAACATTCAGTACTTC. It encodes CASSRHREAKNIQYF.

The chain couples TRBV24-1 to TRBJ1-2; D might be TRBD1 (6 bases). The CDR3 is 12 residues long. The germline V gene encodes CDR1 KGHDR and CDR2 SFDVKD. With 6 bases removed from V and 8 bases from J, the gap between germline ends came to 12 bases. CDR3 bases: TGTGCCACCAGTACGGGGGGCGGAGGCTACACCTTC. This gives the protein CATSTGGGGYTF.

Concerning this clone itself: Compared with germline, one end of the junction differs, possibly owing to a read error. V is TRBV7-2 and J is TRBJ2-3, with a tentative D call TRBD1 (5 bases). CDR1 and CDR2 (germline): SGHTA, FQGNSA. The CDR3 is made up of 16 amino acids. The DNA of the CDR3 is TGTGCCAGCACCTTACCCAGGGTCGGAAGCACAGATACGCAGTATTTT. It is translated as CASTLPRVGSTDTQYF.

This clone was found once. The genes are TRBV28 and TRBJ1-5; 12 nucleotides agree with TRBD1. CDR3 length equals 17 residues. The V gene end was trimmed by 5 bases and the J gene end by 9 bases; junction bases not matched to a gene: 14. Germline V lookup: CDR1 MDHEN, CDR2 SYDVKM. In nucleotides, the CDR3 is TGTGCCAGCAGTCCAGGGACAGGGGGCCGGACGTTGAGGCCCCAGCATTTT. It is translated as CASSPGTGGRTLRPQHF.

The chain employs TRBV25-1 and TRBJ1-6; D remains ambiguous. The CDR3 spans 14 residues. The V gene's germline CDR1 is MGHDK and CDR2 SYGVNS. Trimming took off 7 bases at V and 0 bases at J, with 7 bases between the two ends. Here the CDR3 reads CASIGSSYNSPLHF. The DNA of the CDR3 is TGTGCCAGCATTGGGAGCTCCTATAATTCACCCCTCCACTTT.